Sequencing of this T cell receptor (beta chain) was carried out in a study of CD8+ T cells in alopecia areata. This CDR3 region has 11 residues. From germline, CDR1 is SGHRS and CDR2 YFSETQ. With 0 bases removed from V and 11 bases from J, the gap between germline ends came to 8 bases. Isolated RNA was reverse transcribed into cDNA used as the sequencing template. The table came from immunoSEQ multiplex PCR; TCRdb's copy has only in-frame clones and leaves some out. The sample includes under 250,000 clones, 56% of them seen just once. As to this clone: The target antigen is unknown.

Points from the study as a whole: Alphabeta T cells residing in normal skin are also sequenced in scalp samples. Higher clonality and more expanded CD8+ clones appeared in lesional than normal scalp.

This chain uses TRBV5-1 with TRBJ1-2; D is ambiguous. This receptor was taken from a human donor in good health. Sequencing was performed on CD8+ T cells sorted from blood. In DNA, the CDR3 is TGCGCCAGCAGCTTGGGATCTAATTACACCTTC. This encodes CASSLGSNYTF.